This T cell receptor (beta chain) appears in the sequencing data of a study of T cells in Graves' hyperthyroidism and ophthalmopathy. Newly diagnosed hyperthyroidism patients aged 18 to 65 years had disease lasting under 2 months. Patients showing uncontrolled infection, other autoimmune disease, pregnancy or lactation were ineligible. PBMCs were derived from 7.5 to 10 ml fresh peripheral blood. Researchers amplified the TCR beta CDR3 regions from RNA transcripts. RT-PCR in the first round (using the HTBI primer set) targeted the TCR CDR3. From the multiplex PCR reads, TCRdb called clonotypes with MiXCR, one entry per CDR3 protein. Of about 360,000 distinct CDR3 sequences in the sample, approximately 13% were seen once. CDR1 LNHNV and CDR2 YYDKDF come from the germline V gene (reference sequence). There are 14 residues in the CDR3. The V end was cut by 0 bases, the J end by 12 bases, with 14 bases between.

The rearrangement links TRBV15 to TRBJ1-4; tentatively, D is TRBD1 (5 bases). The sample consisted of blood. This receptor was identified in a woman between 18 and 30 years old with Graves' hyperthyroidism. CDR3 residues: CATSRETGVGELFF. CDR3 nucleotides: TGTGCCACCAGCAGAGAGACGGGGGTTGGGGAACTGTTTTTT.